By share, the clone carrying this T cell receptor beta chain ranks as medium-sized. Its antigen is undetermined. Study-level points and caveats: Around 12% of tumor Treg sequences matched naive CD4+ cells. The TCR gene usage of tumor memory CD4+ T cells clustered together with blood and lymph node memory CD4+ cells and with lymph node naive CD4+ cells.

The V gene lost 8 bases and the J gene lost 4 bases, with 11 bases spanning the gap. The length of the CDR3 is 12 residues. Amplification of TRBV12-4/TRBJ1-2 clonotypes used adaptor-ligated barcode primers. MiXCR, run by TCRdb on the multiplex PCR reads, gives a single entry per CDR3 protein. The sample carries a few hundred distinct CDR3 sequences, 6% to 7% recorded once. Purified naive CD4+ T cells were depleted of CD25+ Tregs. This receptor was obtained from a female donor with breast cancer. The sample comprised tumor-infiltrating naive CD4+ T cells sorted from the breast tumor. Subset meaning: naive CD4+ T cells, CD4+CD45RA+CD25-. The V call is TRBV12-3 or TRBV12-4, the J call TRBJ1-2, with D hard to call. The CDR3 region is CASGREIYGYTF. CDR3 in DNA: TGTGCCAGCGGCCGGGAAATCTATGGCTACACCTTC.